One sample yielded the 32 T cell receptor beta chains listed below, sequenced in a study of T-cell memory formation after mild COVID-19 (dated by TCRdb to about 2021). Library preparation used 5' RACE. Sequencing instrument: Illumina NovaSeq 6000. TCRdb reanalyzed the raw reads on its own, using fastp at Q25 for trimming and MiXCR for clone calling, and kept in-frame beta chains. Rows with a matching CDR3 protein are joined into one entry that keeps the most common DNA and genes. The sample yields roughly 600,000 distinct CDR3 sequences; about 20% were counted once. Around 13% of the sample is taken by the ten largest. Sequenced: PBMCs or a T cell subset sorted from them (not recorded which). All receptors come from an adult woman who had mild COVID-19 (a few samples of this study predate the infection). The sample titles of this study are shuffled in the database, so cell type and time point are left out; the donor was told from shared clones.

V is TRBV10-3 and J is TRBJ2-5, with TRBD1 matching over 7 bases. Looked up from germline, CDR1 is ENHRY and CDR2 is SYGVKD. The CDR3 covers 13 residues. J lost 5 bases, V lost 4 bases, and 4 bases had no gene match. CDR3 sequence reads: CAISGQGEETQYF. CDR3 DNA sequence: TGTGCCATCAGTGGACAGGGAGAGGAGACCCAGTACTTC.

There are a few counts of this clonotype. The V and J genes are TRBV30 and TRBJ2-1; D is unclear. The CDR3 has 9 residues. Germline CDR1 is GTSNPN and CDR2 is SVGIG (reference sequence). Trimming removed 8 bases from V and 5 bases from J, with 4 bases in between. CDR3 region: CAGDNEQFF. The CDR3, as DNA: TGTGCCGGGGACAATGAGCAGTTCTTC.

A few counts support this clonotype. This sequence joins TRBV7-9 and TRBJ2-2; no clear D. CDR3 size: 13 residues. V lost 5 bases and J 6 bases, leaving 10 bases between the germline ends. Germline CDR1 reads SEHNR; CDR2 reads FQNEAQ (reference sequence). The CDR3 bases are TGTGCCAGCAGCCGGACGTTTCCCGGGGAGCTGTTTTTT. Its translation: CASSRTFPGELFF.

This clonotype occurred a few times. The chain links TRBV12-3 or TRBV12-4 to TRBJ2-4; 8 nucleotides align to TRBD2. V lost 5 bases to trimming and J lost 5 bases; unmatched junction nucleotides: 14. CDR3 length equals 17 residues. CDR3 nucleotides: TGTGCCAGCAGTGTATCTCCGGGACTAGAAGGGGAAAACATTCAGTACTTC. Translation gives CASSVSPGLEGENIQYF.

The chain uses TRBV7-9 and TRBJ2-7; perhaps D is TRBD1 or TRBD2 (6 bases each). V lost 4 bases, J lost 3 bases, and 16 bases lay in between. The CDR3 has 15 residues. Germline CDR1 reads SEHNR; CDR2 reads FQNEAQ (reference sequence). CDR3 sequence reads: CASSSGEGGNYEQYF. DNA for the CDR3: TGTGCCAGCAGCTCGGGAGAGGGGGGAAACTACGAGCAGTACTTC.

The J gene is TRBJ2-1, the V gene TRBV6-5, with unresolved D. Germline CDR1 reads MNHEY; CDR2 reads SVGAGI. CDR3 size: 13 residues. V lost 10 bases and J 4 bases, leaving 14 bases between the germline ends. Written as DNA, the CDR3 is TGTGCCACCACACCCGACGGGTACAATGAGCAGTTCTTC. Translating it yields CATTPDGYNEQFF.

This clonotype was observed a few times. The rearrangement links TRBV4-3 to TRBJ2-1; 8 positions match TRBD1. The CDR3 extends over 14 amino acids. Germline trimming cut 1 base from V and 7 bases from J; bases unmatched to any gene: 3. Germline lookup yields CDR1 LGHNA and CDR2 YSLEER. This chain's CDR3 is CASSQGTGWNEQFF. In DNA form, the CDR3 reads TGCGCCAGCAGCCAAGGGACAGGGTGGAATGAGCAGTTCTTC.

The J gene is TRBJ1-4, the V gene TRBV30, with 9 bases lining up with TRBD1. CDR1 GTSNPN and CDR2 SVGIG come from the germline V gene (reference sequence). CDR3 size: 15 residues. V lost 1 base, J lost 10 bases, and 10 bases stayed unmatched. CDR3 DNA: TGTGCCTGGAGTGGCCCGGGACAGGGAAGGAGAAAACTGTTTTTT. It translates to CAWSGPGQGRRKLFF.

The V gene is TRBV20-1, the J gene TRBJ1-5; tentatively, D is TRBD1 (5 bases). Between the trimmed V and J ends, which lost 0 bases and 3 bases, there was a span of 9 bases. This CDR3 contains 14 residues. Germline CDR1 DFQATT, CDR2 SNEGSKA (reference sequence). The CDR3 spells CSAREGPHNQPQHF. Here the CDR3 DNA reads TGCAGTGCTAGAGAGGGGCCCCACAATCAGCCCCAGCATTTT.

This clonotype has only a few counts. The chain is built from TRBV29-1 and TRBJ2-1; 8 positions match TRBD1. The germline V gene has CDR1 SQVTM and CDR2 ANQGSEA. V lost 7 bases and J lost 4; bases outside the gene matches: 6. The CDR3 consists of 13 residues. The CDR3 reads CSARQGAYNEQFF. The DNA for the CDR3 is TGCAGCGCGCGGCAGGGGGCATACAATGAGCAGTTCTTC.

The rearrangement joins TRBV4-1 to TRBJ1-5; D may be TRBD1 (5 bases). The CDR3 extends over 16 amino acids. V dropped 1 base and J dropped 4 bases, with 14 bases sitting between them. CDR1 and CDR2 (germline): MGHRA, YSYEKL. The CDR3 here is CASSQAPGTRNQPQHF. CDR3 coding DNA: TGCGCCAGCAGCCAAGCCCCAGGGACTAGGAATCAGCCCCAGCATTTT.

This clonotype was observed a handful of times. The rearrangement links TRBV5-6 to TRBJ2-1; TRBD2 aligns across 8 bases. Germline trimming cut 2 bases from V and 5 bases from J; bases unmatched to any gene: 9. The germline CDR1 and CDR2 sequences are SGHDT and YYEEEE. This CDR3 has 16 amino acids. The CDR3 DNA reads as TGTGCCAGCAGCTTACCGCGGGAGGCAGGTCACAATGAGCAGTTCTTC. Protein product: CASSLPREAGHNEQFF.

This rearrangement joins TRBV24-1 to TRBJ2-1; no reliable D call. The CDR3 length is 17 residues. Between the trimmed V and J ends, which lost 5 bases and 7 bases, there was a span of 23 bases. Looked up from germline, CDR1 is KGHDR and CDR2 is SFDVKD. Here the CDR3 DNA reads TGTGCCACCAGTGGAGGAATGGAGTACCCTCGGAGAAATGAGCAGTTCTTC. Its protein is CATSGGMEYPRRNEQFF.

This chain links TRBV3-1 with TRBJ2-5, with D possibly being TRBD1 (5 bases). The CDR3 extends over 16 amino acids. The germline V gene has CDR1 LGHDT and CDR2 YNNKEL (reference sequence). Trimming took off 4 bases at V and 3 bases at J, with 18 bases between the two ends. The CDR3 DNA reads TGTGCCAGCAGCCTACAAGGACATACAAGGGAAGAGACCCAGTACTTC. Amino acids: CASSLQGHTREETQYF.

This clonotype appeared a few times. One junction end disagrees with the germline gene, perhaps due to a read error. This chain joins TRBV27 and TRBJ2-1; D unresolved. The CDR3 extends over 15 amino acids. Germline assignment: CDR1 MNHEY and CDR2 SMNVEV (reference sequence). The CDR3 bases are TGTGCCAGCAGTGATAGCTTGAGCTCCTACACTGAGCAGTTCTTC. Protein product: CASSDSLSSYTEQFF.

This clonotype was counted between two and nine times. The chain recombines TRBV5-1 with TRBJ2-1; D could derive from TRBD1 or TRBD2 (6 bases each). The CDR3 extends over 15 amino acids. CDR1 and CDR2 (germline): SGHRS, YFSETQ. Trimming took off 1 base at V and 6 bases at J, with 14 bases between the two ends. CDR3 coding DNA: TGCGCCAGCAGCTTGTGGGGGGCGCCGGGCAATGAGCAGTTCTTC. Its translation is CASSLWGAPGNEQFF.

The chain employs TRBV19 and TRBJ2-6, with D uncertain. V shed 5 bases and J shed 3 bases, with 5 bases lying between them. This CDR3 is built from 13 residues. Germline loops: CDR1 LNHDA, CDR2 SQIVND (reference sequence). CDR3 coding DNA: TGTGCCAGTAGTTACGATGGGGCCAACGTCCTGACTTTC. It translates to CASSYDGANVLTF.

This clonotype turned up a few times. This sequence joins TRBV6-1 and TRBJ1-2; perhaps TRBD1 as D (5 bases). The CDR3 spans 13 residues. Germline loops: CDR1 MNHNS, CDR2 SASEGT. V was pared by 6 bases and J by 6 bases, with 14 bases between. The CDR3 DNA reads TGTGCCAGCAGAGGAGAGGGGCGGGATGGCTACACCTTC. Its translation is CASRGEGRDGYTF.

This sequence joins TRBV29-1 and TRBJ2-5, with 7 bases aligning to TRBD1. The V gene's germline CDR1 is SQVTM and CDR2 ANQGSEA. The trim removed 1 base at V and 2 bases at J, leaving 10 bases unmatched. CDR3 size: 16 residues. DNA of the CDR3: TGCAGCGTTGAAGGGTCGTGGGACAGACGTCAAGAGACCCAGTACTTC. Translating it yields CSVEGSWDRRQETQYF.

The chain combines TRBV5-1 with TRBJ2-3, with 7 nucleotides matching TRBD1. The CDR3 extends over 16 amino acids. The J segment lost 4 bases and the V segment lost 0 bases, leaving 8 bases of the junction unmatched. From germline, CDR1 is SGHRS and CDR2 YFSETQ. The CDR3 nucleotides are TGCGCCAGCAGCTTGGCCACAGGGGCCTTCTCAGATACGCAGTATTTT. It is translated as CASSLATGAFSDTQYF. Full variable domain (rest looked up from reference TRBV5-1 and TRBJ2-3): KAGVTQTPRYLIKTRGQQVTLSCSPISGHRSVSWYQQTPGQGLQFLFEYFSETQRNKGNFPGRFSGRQFSNSRSEMNVSTLELGDSALYLCASSLATGAFSDTQYFGPGTRLTVL.

This clonotype was counted only a few times. The J gene is TRBJ2-5, the V gene TRBV27; maybe TRBD1 (7 bases). Trimming took 8 bases from V and 5 from J, leaving 30 bases between them. The CDR3 is made up of 18 amino acids. Germline V CDR1 and CDR2: MNHEY, SMNVEV (reference sequence). CDR3 loop: CASLPSDRPGQEGETQYF. The CDR3 bases are TGTGCCAGCCTCCCTTCAGACCGCCCCGGACAGGAGGGGGAGACCCAGTACTTC.

This clonotype was counted only a few times. The chain links TRBV30 to TRBJ2-1, with TRBD2 identical over 9 bases. CDR1 and CDR2 (germline): GTSNPN, SVGIG (reference sequence). V gave up 2 bases and J gave up 7 bases; unmatched junction bases: 12. The CDR3 length is 16 residues. The CDR3 DNA reads as TGTGCCTGGAGTTCCTATTCTAGCGGGAAGCGGAATGAGCAGTTCTTC. As protein: CAWSSYSSGKRNEQFF.

Many counts were recorded for this clonotype. This chain joins TRBV9 and TRBJ1-2; D is possibly TRBD1 (5 bases). V lost 4 bases and J lost 4, with 17 bases in between. Germline V gene sequence: CDR1 SGDLS, CDR2 YYNGEE. The length of the CDR3 is 15 residues. The CDR3 reads CASSPDSASLYGYTF. As DNA, the CDR3 is TGTGCCAGCAGCCCCGACAGCGCCTCCCTCTATGGCTACACCTTC.

This clonotype was observed many times. With a much larger clone just one base away, this may be a read error. The V call is TRBV9, the J call TRBJ2-1; the D is unclear. This CDR3 spans 12 amino acids. Germline V gene sequence: CDR1 SGDLS, CDR2 YYNGEE. Trimming shortened V by 0 bases and J by 4 bases, and 2 bases separated the two germline ends. The CDR3 loop is CASSVGYNEQFF. CDR3 nucleotides: TGTGCCAGCAGCGTAGGGTACAATGAGCAGTTCTTC.

The chain couples TRBV5-1 to TRBJ2-7, with 8 bases aligning to TRBD2. This CDR3 comprises 18 residues. Germline V gene sequence: CDR1 SGHRS, CDR2 YFSETQ. V lost 5 bases, J lost 7 bases, and 23 bases stayed unmatched. This CDR3 is CASRQAHYGRGAGGEQYF. DNA for the CDR3: TGCGCCAGCAGACAAGCTCACTACGGACGGGGGGCGGGAGGTGAGCAGTACTTC.

The chain is built from TRBV5-6 and TRBJ1-4; 7 bases are a match to TRBD1. The CDR3 has 15 amino acids. Germline V gene data show CDR1 as SGHDT and CDR2 as YYEEEE. V shed 0 bases, J shed 4 bases, and the junction held 3 bases outside the gene matches. CDR3 region: CASSLAGGNNEKLFF. DNA of the CDR3: TGTGCCAGCAGCTTGGCAGGGGGAAATAATGAAAAACTGTTTTTT.

This clonotype was seen a handful of times. The gene calls are TRBV5-8 and TRBJ2-3, with D possibly being TRBD2 (5 bases). There are 14 residues in the CDR3. From germline, CDR1 is SGHTS and CDR2 YDEGEE. V was cut by 2 bases and J by 1 base, with 8 bases left in between. The CDR3 coding sequence is TGTGCCAGCAGCTTTGGGAGTGGCACAGATACGCAGTATTTT. This translates into CASSFGSGTDTQYF.

The sample holds many counts of this clonotype. The V gene is TRBV7-2, the J gene TRBJ2-7; the match to TRBD2 covers 11 bases. Germline CDR1 and CDR2: SGHTA and FQGNSA. V shed 5 bases and J 3 bases; nucleotides not matched to a gene: 9. CDR3 length: 16 amino acids. The CDR3 loop reads CASSVTSGSPFYEQYF. Here the CDR3 DNA reads TGTGCCAGCAGCGTCACTAGCGGGAGCCCTTTCTACGAGCAGTACTTC. Variable domain in full (rest from reference TRBV7-2 and TRBJ2-7): GAGVSQSPSNKVTEKGKDVELRCDPISGHTALYWYRQSLGQGLEFLIYFQGNSAPDKSGLPSDRFSAERTGGSVSTLTIQRTQQEDSAVYLCASSVTSGSPFYEQYFGPGTRLTVT.

V gene TRBV5-5 combines with J gene TRBJ2-1; maybe TRBD2 (6 bases). V was shortened by 6 bases and J by 2 bases, with 15 bases between the two germline ends. In germline, CDR1 is SGHKS, CDR2 YYEKEE (reference sequence). There are 15 residues in the CDR3. CDR3 nucleotides: TGTGCCAGCACCCCACAGGACTATACCTACAATGAGCAGTTCTTC. Translating it yields CASTPQDYTYNEQFF.

The chain has TRBV5-1 and TRBJ2-7; a possible D gene is TRBD2 (6 bases). In germline, CDR1 is SGHRS, CDR2 YFSETQ. Deletions cut 2 bases from V and 1 base from J, with 13 bases between. The CDR3 has 15 amino acids. The CDR3: CASSLLGLPSYEQYF. The CDR3 DNA reads as TGCGCCAGCAGCTTACTCGGACTACCATCCTACGAGCAGTACTTC.

The sample holds a few counts of this clonotype. This rearrangement joins TRBV30 to TRBJ1-5; the match to TRBD1 covers 9 bases. Germline CDR1 GTSNPN, CDR2 SVGIG (reference sequence). The V gene end was trimmed by 5 bases and the J gene end by 1 base; junction bases not matched to a gene: 6. The CDR3 is 15 residues long. The CDR3 loop reads CAWGDRDGSNQPQHF. DNA for the CDR3: TGTGCCTGGGGGGACAGGGATGGAAGCAATCAGCCCCAGCATTTT. Together with reference TRBV30 and TRBJ1-5, the CDR3 gives the full variable domain: SQTIHQWPATLVQPVGSPLSLECTVEGTSNPNLYWYRQAAGRGLQLLFYSVGIGQISSEVPQNLSASRPQDRQFILSSKKLLLSDSGFYLCAWGDRDGSNQPQHFGDGTRLSIL.

This clonotype has more than one count but fewer than ten. V usage is TRBV10-3 and J usage is TRBJ1-2; TRBD1 matches 7 bases. Trimming took 10 bases from V and 6 from J; bases not matched to a gene: 11. The CDR3 runs 13 residues. Germline assignment: CDR1 ENHRY and CDR2 SYGVKD. The CDR3 region has the DNA TGTGCCACGGAAACAGGGGACTTGGATGGCTACACCTTC. Amino acid sequence: CATETGDLDGYTF.